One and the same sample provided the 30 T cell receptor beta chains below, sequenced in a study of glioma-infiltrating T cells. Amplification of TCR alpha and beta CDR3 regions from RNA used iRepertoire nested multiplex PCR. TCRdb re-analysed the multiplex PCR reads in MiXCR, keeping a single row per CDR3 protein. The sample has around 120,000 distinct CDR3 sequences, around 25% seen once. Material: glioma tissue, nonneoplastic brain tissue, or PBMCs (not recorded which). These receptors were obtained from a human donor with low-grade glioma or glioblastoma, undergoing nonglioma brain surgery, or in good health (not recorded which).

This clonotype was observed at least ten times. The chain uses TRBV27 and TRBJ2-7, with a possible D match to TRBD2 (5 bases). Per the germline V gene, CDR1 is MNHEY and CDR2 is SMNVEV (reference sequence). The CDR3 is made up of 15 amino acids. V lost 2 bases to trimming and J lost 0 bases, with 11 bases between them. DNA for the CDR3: TGTGCCAGCAGTTTAAAACCGGGAAGCTCCTACGAGCAGTACGTC. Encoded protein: CASSLKPGSSYEQYV.

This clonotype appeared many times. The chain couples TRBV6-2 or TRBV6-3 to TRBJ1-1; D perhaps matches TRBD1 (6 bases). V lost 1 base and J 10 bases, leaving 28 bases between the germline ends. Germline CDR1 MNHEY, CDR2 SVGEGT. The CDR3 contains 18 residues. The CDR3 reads CASSYLSAPGPTGLGAFF. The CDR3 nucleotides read TGTGCCAGCAGTTACTTAAGCGCCCCAGGACCGACAGGCCTTGGAGCTTTCTTT.

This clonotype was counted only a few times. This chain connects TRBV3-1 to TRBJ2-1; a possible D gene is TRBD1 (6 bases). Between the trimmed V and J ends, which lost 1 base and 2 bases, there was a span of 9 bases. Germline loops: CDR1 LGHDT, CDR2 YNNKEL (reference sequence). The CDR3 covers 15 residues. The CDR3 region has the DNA TGTGCCAGCAGCCAAGGAAGGGGGACCTACAATGAGCAGTTCTTC. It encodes CASSQGRGTYNEQFF.

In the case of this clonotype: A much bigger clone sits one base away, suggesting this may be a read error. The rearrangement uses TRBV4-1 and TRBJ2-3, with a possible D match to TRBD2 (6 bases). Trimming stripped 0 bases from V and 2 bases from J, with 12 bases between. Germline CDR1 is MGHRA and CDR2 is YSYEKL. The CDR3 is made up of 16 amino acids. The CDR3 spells CASSQDTSRTTDTQYF. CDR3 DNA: TGCGCCAGCAGCCAAGATACTAGCCGGACCACAGATACGCAGTATTTT.

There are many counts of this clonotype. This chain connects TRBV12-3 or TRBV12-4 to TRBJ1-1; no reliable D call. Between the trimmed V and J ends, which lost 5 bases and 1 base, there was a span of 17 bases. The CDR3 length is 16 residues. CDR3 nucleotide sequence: TGTGCCAGCAGTGTTCGGACTGGGAAGGGGAACACTGAAGCTTTCTTT. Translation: CASSVRTGKGNTEAFF.

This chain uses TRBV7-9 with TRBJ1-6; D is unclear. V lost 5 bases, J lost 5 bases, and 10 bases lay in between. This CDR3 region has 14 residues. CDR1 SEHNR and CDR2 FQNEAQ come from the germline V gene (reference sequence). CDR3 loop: CASSQDTDNSPLHF. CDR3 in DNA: TGTGCCAGCAGCCAAGACACAGATAATTCACCCCTCCACTTT.

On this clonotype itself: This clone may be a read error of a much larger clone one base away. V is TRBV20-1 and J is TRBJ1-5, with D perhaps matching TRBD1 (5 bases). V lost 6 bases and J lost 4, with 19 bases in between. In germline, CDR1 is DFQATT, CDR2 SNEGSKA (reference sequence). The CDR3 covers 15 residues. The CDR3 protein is CSAQTGGDRNQPQHF. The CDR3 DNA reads TGCAGTGCCCAGACCGGGGGGGATAGAAATCAGCCCCAGCATTTT.

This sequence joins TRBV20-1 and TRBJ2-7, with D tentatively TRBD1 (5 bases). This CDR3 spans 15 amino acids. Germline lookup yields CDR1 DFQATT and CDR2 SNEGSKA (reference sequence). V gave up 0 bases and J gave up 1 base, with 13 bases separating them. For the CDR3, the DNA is TGCAGTGCTAGAGAAAGGGGTACAGTTTCCTACGAGCAGTACGTC. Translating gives CSARERGTVSYEQYV.

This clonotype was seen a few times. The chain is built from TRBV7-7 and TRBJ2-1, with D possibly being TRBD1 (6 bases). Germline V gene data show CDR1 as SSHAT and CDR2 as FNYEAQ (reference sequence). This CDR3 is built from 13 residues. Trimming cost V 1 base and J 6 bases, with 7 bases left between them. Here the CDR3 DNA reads TGTGCCAGCAGCTTAGTCAGGGGCAATGAGCAGTTCTTC. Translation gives CASSLVRGNEQFF.

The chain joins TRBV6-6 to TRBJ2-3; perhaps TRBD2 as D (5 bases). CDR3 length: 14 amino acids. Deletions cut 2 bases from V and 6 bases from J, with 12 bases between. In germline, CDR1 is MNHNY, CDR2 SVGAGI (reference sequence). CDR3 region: CASSYGRRGDTQYF. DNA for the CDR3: TGTGCCAGCAGTTACGGCAGGAGAGGGGATACGCAGTATTTT.

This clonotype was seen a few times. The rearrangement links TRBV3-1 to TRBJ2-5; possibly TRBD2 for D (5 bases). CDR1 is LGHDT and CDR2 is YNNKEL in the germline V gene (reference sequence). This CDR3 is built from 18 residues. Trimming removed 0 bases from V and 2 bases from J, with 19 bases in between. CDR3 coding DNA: TGTGCCAGCAGCCAAGACCCACCCTGGCGGGCGACACAAGAGACCCAGTACTTC. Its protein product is CASSQDPPWRATQETQYF.

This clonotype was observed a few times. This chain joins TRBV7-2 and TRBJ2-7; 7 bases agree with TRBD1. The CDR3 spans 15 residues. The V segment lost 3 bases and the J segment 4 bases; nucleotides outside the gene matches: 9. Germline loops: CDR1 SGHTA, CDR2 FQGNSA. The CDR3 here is CASSFDRASEYEQYV. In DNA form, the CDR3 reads TGTGCCAGCAGCTTCGACAGGGCATCGGAGTACGAGCAGTACGTC.

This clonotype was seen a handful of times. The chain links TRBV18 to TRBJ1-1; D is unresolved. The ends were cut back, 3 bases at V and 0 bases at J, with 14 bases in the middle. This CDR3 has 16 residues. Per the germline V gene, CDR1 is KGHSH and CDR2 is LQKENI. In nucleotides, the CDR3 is TGTGCCAGCTCACCGACTCCCCTAGGAGTGAACACTGAAGCTTTCTTT. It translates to CASSPTPLGVNTEAFF. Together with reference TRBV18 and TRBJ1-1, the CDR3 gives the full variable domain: NAGVMQNPRHLVRRRGQEARLRCSPMKGHSHVYWYRQLPEEGLKFMVYLQKENIIDESGMPKERFSAEFPKEGPSILRIQQVVRGDSAAYFCASSPTPLGVNTEAFFGQGTRLTVV.

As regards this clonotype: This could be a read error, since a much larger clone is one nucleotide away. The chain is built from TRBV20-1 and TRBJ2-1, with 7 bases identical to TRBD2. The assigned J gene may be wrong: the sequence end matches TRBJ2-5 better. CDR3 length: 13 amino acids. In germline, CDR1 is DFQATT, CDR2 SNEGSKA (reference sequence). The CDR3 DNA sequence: TGCAGTGATAGACGGGGGGAGCTAGAGACCCAGTACTTC. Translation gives CSDRRGELETQYF.

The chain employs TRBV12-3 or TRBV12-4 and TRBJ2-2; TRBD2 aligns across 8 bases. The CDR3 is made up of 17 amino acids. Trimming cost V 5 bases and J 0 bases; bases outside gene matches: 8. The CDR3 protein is CASSSAGGGANTGELFF. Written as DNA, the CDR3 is TGTGCCAGCAGTAGCGCGGGGGGCGGAGCGAACACCGGGGAGCTGTTTTTT.

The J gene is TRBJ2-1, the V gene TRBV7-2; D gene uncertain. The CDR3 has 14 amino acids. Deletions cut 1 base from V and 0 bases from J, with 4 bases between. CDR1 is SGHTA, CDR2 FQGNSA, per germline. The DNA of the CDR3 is TGTGCCAGCAGCTTAGGTATCTCCTACAATGAGCAGTTCTTC. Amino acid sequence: CASSLGISYNEQFF.

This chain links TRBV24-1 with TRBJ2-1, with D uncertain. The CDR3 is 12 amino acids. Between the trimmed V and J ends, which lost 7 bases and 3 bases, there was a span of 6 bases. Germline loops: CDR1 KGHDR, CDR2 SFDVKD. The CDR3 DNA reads TGTGCCACCAGCGAAAGCTACAATGAGCAGTTCTTC. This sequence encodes CATSESYNEQFF.

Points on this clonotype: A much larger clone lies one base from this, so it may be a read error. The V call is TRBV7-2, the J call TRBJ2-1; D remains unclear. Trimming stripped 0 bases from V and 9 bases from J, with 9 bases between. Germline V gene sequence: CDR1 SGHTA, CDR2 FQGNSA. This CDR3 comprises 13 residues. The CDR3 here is CASSLAVRSEQFF. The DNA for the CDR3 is TGTGCCAGCAGCTTAGCGGTGCGGAGTGAGCAGTTCTTC.

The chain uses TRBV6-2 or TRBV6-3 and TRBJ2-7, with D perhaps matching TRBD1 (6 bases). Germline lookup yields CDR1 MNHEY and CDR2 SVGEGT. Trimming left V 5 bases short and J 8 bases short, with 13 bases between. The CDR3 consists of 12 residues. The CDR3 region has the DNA TGTGCCAGCAGTCAGGACAGCATACAGCAGTACGTC. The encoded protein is CASSQDSIQQYV.

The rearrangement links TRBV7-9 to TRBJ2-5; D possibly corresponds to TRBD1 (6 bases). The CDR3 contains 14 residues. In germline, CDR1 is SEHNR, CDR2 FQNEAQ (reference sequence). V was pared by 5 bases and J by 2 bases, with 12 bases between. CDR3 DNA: TGTGCCAGCAGCCAGGGGTCTATTCAAGAGACCCAGTACTTC. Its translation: CASSQGSIQETQYF.

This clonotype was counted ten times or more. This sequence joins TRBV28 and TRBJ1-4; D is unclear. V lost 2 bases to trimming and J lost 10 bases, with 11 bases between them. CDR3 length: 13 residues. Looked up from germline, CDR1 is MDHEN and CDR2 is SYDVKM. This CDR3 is CASSLGDSRKLFF. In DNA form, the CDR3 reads TGTGCCAGCAGTTTAGGGGATTCTCGAAAACTGTTTTTT.

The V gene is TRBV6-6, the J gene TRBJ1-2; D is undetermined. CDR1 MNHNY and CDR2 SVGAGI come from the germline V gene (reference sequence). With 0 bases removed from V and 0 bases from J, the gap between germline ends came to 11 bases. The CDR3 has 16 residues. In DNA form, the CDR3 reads TGTGCCAGCAGTTACTCGAAAGACGGAGCTAACTATGGCTACACCTTC. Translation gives CASSYSKDGANYGYTF.

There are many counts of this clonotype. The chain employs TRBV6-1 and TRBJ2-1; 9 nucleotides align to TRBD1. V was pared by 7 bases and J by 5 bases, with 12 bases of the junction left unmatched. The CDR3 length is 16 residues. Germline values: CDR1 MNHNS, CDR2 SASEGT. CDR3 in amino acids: CASNLIGTGKDNEQFF. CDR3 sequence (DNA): TGTGCCAGCAACCTCATAGGGACAGGGAAAGACAATGAGCAGTTCTTC.

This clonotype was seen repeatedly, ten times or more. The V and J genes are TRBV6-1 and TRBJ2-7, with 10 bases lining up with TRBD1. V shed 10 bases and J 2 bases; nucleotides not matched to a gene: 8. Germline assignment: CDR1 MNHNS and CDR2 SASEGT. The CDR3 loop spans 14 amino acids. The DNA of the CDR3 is TGTGCCACCCCGGGACAGGGGAGTACCTACGAGCAGTACGTC. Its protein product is CATPGQGSTYEQYV.

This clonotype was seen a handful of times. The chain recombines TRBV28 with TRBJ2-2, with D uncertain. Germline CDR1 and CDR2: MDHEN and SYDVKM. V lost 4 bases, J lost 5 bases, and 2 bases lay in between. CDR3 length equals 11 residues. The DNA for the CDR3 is TGTGCCAGCAGTTCGACCGGGGAGCTGTTTTTT. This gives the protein CASSSTGELFF.

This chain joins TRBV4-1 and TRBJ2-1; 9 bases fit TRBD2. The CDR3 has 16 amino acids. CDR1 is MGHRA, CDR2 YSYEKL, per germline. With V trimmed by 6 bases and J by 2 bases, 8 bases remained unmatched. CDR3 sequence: CASSPAGGAPYNEQFF. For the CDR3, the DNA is TGCGCCAGCAGTCCTGCGGGGGGGGCACCCTACAATGAGCAGTTCTTC.

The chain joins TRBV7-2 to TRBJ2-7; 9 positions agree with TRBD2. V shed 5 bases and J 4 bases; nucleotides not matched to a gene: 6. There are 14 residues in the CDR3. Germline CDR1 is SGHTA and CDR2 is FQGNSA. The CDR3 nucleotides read TGTGCCAGCAGCGTGCGGGAGGGAGGTTACGAGCAGTACGTC. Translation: CASSVREGGYEQYV.

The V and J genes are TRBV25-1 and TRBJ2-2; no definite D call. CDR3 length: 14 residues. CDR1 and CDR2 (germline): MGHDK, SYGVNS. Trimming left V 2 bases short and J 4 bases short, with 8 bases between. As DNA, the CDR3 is TGTGCCAGCAGTGAACTTGGGTCCACCGGGGAGCTGTTTTTT. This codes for CASSELGSTGELFF.

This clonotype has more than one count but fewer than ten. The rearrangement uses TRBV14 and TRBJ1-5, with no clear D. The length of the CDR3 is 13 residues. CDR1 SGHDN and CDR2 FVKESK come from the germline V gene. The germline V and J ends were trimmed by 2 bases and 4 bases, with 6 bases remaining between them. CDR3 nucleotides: TGTGCCAGCAGCCAAAACAGAAATCAGCCCCAGCATTTT. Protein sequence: CASSQNRNQPQHF.

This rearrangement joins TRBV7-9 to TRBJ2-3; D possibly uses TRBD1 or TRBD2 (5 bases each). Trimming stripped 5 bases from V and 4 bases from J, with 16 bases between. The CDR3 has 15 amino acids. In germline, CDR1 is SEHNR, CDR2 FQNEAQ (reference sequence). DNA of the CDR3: TGTGCCAGCAGCCCCGGGGCCCAAGGGGCAGATACGCAGTATTTT. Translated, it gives CASSPGAQGADTQYF.